One T cell receptor beta chain is described in this entry. This sample stems from a study of blood T cell repertoires in COVID-19. Overall study context: Sources were T cells, B-cell-depleted T cells, or PBMCs; the material itself was cDNA or gDNA.

Clones were sequenced by immunoSEQ multiplex PCR, and TCRdb holds only the in-frame ones, with some missing. The sample contains about 490,000 clones, 70% to 90% of which appear only once. The sequenced sample was peripheral blood. The receptor comes from a human donor in a cohort sampled during active COVID-19.

The CDR3 reads CASSLALSRGETQYF. The CDR3 DNA is TGTGCCAGCAGCTTAGCGCTCTCCAGGGGAGAGACCCAGTACTTC. The V call is TRBV5-4, the J call TRBJ2-5; maybe TRBD1 (6 bases). Trimming pared 2 bases from V and 4 bases from J, leaving 15 bases between. The CDR3 length is 15 residues. Germline V gives CDR1 SGHNT, CDR2 YYREEE (reference sequence).